This T cell receptor (beta chain) appears in the sequencing data of a study of identical twins. Germline values: CDR1 MNHNS, CDR2 SASEGT. This CDR3 is 15 amino acids long. V trimming: 6 bases; J trimming: 2 bases; junction bases outside the gene matches: 7. Each CDR3 protein gets one entry after TCRdb re-called the 5' RACE reads with MiXCR. Of about 700,000 distinct CDR3 sequences listed, over 8.5% are singletons. These data were also reused for a study on yellow fever vaccine responses in identical twins.

The clonotype was recovered from a woman younger than 35 in good health. Sequenced: PBMCs. This rearrangement joins TRBV6-1 to TRBJ2-7, with 10 nucleotides matching TRBD1. The CDR3 loop reads CASRHRDRGTYEQYF. In DNA form, the CDR3 reads TGTGCCAGCAGGCACCGGGACAGGGGAACCTACGAGCAGTACTTC.